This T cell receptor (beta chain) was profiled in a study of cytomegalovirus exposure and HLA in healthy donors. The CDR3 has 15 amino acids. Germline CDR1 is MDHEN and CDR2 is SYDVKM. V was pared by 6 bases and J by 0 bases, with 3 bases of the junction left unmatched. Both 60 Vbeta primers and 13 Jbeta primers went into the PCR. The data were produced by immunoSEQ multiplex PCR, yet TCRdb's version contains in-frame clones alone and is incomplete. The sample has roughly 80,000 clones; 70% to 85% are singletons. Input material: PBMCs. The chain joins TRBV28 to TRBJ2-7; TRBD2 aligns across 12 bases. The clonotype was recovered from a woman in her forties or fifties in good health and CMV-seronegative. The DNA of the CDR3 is TGTGCCAGCAGCCCGACTAGCGGGAGCTCCTACGAGCAGTACTTC. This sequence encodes CASSPTSGSSYEQYF.